This section outlines one T cell receptor (beta chain) sequence together with its context. Its target is not known. Regions amplified from RNA transcripts were the TCR beta CDR3 regions. TCR CDR3 underwent first-round RT-PCR with the HTBI primer set. One entry per CDR3 protein results from TCRdb running MiXCR on the multiplex PCR reads. The repertoire has about 540,000 distinct CDR3 sequences, about 45% of them found once; the top ten carry approximately 8.2%. Trimming cost V 3 bases and J 5 bases; bases outside gene matches: 4. The CDR3 is 15 residues long. CDR1 and CDR2 from the germline V gene are PRHDT and FYEKMQ (reference sequence). The data belong to a study of T cells in Graves' hyperthyroidism and ophthalmopathy. Study outcomes and limitations: The model forecast ophthalmopathy, anticipating it by a median about 6.5 months before onset.

Stable Graves' hyperthyroidism denoted no ophthalmopathy progression over 18 months. Diagnoses were established using clinical symptoms, serum thyroxine and TRAb, thyroid ultrasound and orbital computed tomography. The specimen sequenced was peripheral blood or thyroid tissue (not recorded which). V usage is TRBV13 and J usage is TRBJ2-7, with 13 bases fitting TRBD2. This receptor was taken from a woman aged 18-29 years with Graves' hyperthyroidism. The chain's CDR3 is CASSFGLAGDHEQYF. The CDR3 region has the DNA TGTGCCAGCAGCTTTGGACTAGCGGGAGACCACGAGCAGTACTTC.